This entry describes one T cell receptor beta chain. This specimen belongs to a study of OX40 agonist ivuxolimab in advanced cancers. Clones were read by immunoSEQ multiplex PCR, and TCRdb kept only the in-frame ones, dropping some. This table has about 100,000 clones, roughly 95% appearing once. There are 15 residues in the CDR3. Germline CDR1 reads MNHNY; CDR2 reads SVGAGI (reference sequence). V was pared by 6 bases and J by 4 bases, with 19 bases between. This receptor was identified in an adult with an advanced solid tumor such as melanoma, head and neck, liver or kidney cancer. The rearrangement links TRBV6-6 to TRBJ2-7; no firm D call. The input for sequencing was CD4+ or CD8+ T cells sorted from blood, taken in a trial of the OX40 agonist ivuxolimab. CDR3 bases: TGTGCCAGCAGGTCACCATCCAGAGAGCCGTACGAGCAGTACTTC. Encoded protein: CASRSPSREPYEQYF.